This T cell receptor (beta chain) was observed in a study of OX40 agonist ivuxolimab in advanced cancers. Regarding the study in general: Ivuxolimab was a fully human IgG2 agonistic monoclonal antibody targeting the costimulatory receptor OX40 (CD134). Patients were allowed to have had prior anti-PD-1, anti-PD-L1 or anti-CTLA-4 therapy, and around 41% of the dose-escalation patients had previously received checkpoint inhibitors. Intravenous ivuxolimab was administered to patients every 2 weeks at six dose levels: 0.01, 0.1, 0.3, 1.5, 3 and 10 mg/kg. In the dose-escalation cohort, around 80% of patients were male, and the mean age was roughly 60 years with a range of about 20 to 80. The point of sequencing TCRbeta in the periphery was to test whether ivuxolimab changed TCR sequence diversity and drove clonal T-cell expansion. The paper describes the monotherapy dose-escalation part (N ≈ 52 patients) of the phase I trial of ivuxolimab. Partial responses occurred in three dose-escalation patients, of whom one had hepatocellular carcinoma and two had cutaneous melanoma. Of the roughly 50 dose-escalation patients, hepatocellular carcinoma was present in around 19, melanoma in some 15, renal cell carcinoma in 9 and head and neck cancer in 9. Points the paper makes about the study in general: In partial responders in the 0.1-3.0 mg/kg groups, normalized peripheral clonal expansion was found to be among the lowest, especially among CD8+ T cells. On average, CD8+ T cells showed more expanded clones than CD4+ T cells after ivuxolimab. The antigen specificity of the peripheral T cells that underwent clonal expansion was not determined. At doses of 0.1 to 3.0 mg/kg, clonal expansion of both CD4+ and CD8+ blood T cells was observed from baseline to week 6. Low levels of normalized T-cell clonal expansion were also seen in some nonresponding patients.

For sequencing of the TCRbeta CDR3 region, genomic DNA was extracted from the sorted cells. The immunoSEQ Assay was used for sequencing of TCRbeta CDR3 regions. TCRdb stores this immuneACCESS table with in-frame sequences only. Part of the clones is absent; in the studies checked, under half of the shortfall reflects unresolved V genes, and no reason is known for the rest. The sample includes fewer than 20,000 clones, with approximately 83% observed a single time. Clones ranked in the top ten supply around 4% of the sample. Regarding this clone: The antigen it recognizes is unknown. One base away there is no much larger clone; base qualities are not given.

The trial excluded patients who had a history of autoimmune disease or who were on systemic immunosuppression. Peripheral blood for TCR sequencing was collected from all dose cohorts at baseline, on cycle 4 day 1, and on cycle 7 day 1. The samples were taken from a phase I, first-in-human, multicenter, open-label dose-escalation trial of ivuxolimab. The trial enrolled adults with locally advanced or metastatic head and neck squamous cell, hepatocellular, melanoma or renal cell carcinoma. Before TCR sequencing, CD4+ T cells and CD8+ T cells from peripheral blood were sorted into separate populations. Spanning cysteine to phenylalanine, the CDR3 consists of 18 amino acids. Of the read, only the CDR3 DNA is kept; its 54 bases are in frame from base 1. CDR1 MDHEN and CDR2 SYDVKM are derived from the germline V gene. The trim is 3 bases for V and 5 bases for J, with a gap of 25 bases between the germline ends.

This TCR came from an adult with an advanced solid tumor such as melanoma, head and neck, liver or kidney cancer. Sequencing was performed on CD4+ or CD8+ T cells sorted from blood, taken in a trial of the OX40 agonist ivuxolimab. The V and J genes are TRBV28 and TRBJ1-1, with the D segment identity uncertain. The nucleotide sequence reads as follows: TGTGCCAGCAGTTTCTTCCGCGAACACGGATCAACAAGGACTGAAGCTTTCTTT. Translated, it gives CASSFFREHGSTRTEAFF.